These 18 T cell receptor beta chains came from one sample sequenced in a study of blood T cell repertoires in COVID-19. TCRdb keeps only in-frame clones here, not all; method: immunoSEQ multiplex PCR. The sample comprises about 270,000 clones, roughly 80% of which are singletons, and approximately 9% rests with the top ten. Material: peripheral blood. Every receptor here comes from a woman between 45 and 60 years old who had recovered from COVID-19.

CDR3 protein: CASAERGQSGSPLHF. The CDR3 coding sequence is TGTGCCAGCGCTGAAAGAGGACAGTCCGGTTCACCCCTCCACTTT. The gene calls are TRBV7-3 and TRBJ1-6, with TRBD1 as a possible D gene (6 bases). The V and J ends lost 8 bases and 9 bases respectively, with 20 bases between them. CDR1 is SGHTA, CDR2 FQGTGA, per germline. CDR3 length equals 15 residues.

The sample holds a few counts of this clone. J is TRBJ2-2 and V is TRBV18; TRBD1 is a possible D gene (6 bases). Germline CDR1 KGHSH, CDR2 LQKENI. Trimming removed 5 bases at V and 0 bases at J, with 10 bases between. The CDR3 sequence is 15 residues long. The CDR3 region is CASSKGHSNTGELFF. Written as DNA, the CDR3 is TGTGCCAGCTCAAAGGGACACTCGAACACCGGGGAGCTGTTTTTT.

The CDR3 loop is CASSRPGQNSPLHF. Here the CDR3 DNA reads TGTGCCAGCAGCCGACCCGGACAAAATTCACCCCTCCACTTT. The chain uses TRBV5-4 and TRBJ1-6; tentatively, D is TRBD1 (5 bases). V lost 4 bases to trimming and J lost 7 bases, with 12 bases between them. The germline V gene has CDR1 SGHNT and CDR2 YYREEE (reference sequence). This CDR3 region has 14 residues.

V and J are TRBV30 and TRBJ1-2; no clear D. Trimming took 0 bases from V and 4 from J, leaving 15 bases between them. The CDR3 is made up of 15 amino acids. CDR1 GTSNPN and CDR2 SVGIG come from the germline V gene (reference sequence). CDR3 loop: CAWSVQSRNFYGYTF. In DNA, the CDR3 is TGTGCCTGGAGTGTACAGTCCCGGAACTTCTATGGCTACACCTTC.

The CDR3 DNA follows: TGTGCCAGCAGCCCTCCCCGGACAGCGAACACTGAAGCTTTCTTT. Encoded protein: CASSPPRTANTEAFF. This chain uses TRBV5-4 with TRBJ1-1, with D possibly being TRBD1 (6 bases). V was shortened by 4 bases and J by 1 base, with 14 bases between the two germline ends. The germline V gene encodes CDR1 SGHNT and CDR2 YYREEE (reference sequence). The CDR3 has 15 residues.

The chain joins TRBV7-2 to TRBJ2-1; 7 bases agree with TRBD2. This CDR3 has 17 residues. The germline V gene encodes CDR1 SGHTA and CDR2 FQGNSA. V gave up 5 bases and J gave up 0 bases; unmatched junction bases: 10. The CDR3 sequence: CASSPSGLAVSYNEQFF. CDR3 bases: TGTGCCAGCAGCCCGTCAGGGCTAGCGGTCTCCTACAATGAGCAGTTCTTC.

The V gene is TRBV7-9, the J gene TRBJ1-4; D remains unclear. The CDR3 is 12 amino acids. Germline V lookup: CDR1 SEHNR, CDR2 FQNEAQ (reference sequence). Trimming took 5 bases from V and 8 from J, leaving 9 bases between them. The CDR3 loop reads CASSAAVEKLFF. The CDR3 DNA reads as TGTGCCAGCAGCGCGGCGGTGGAAAAACTGTTTTTT.

The V gene is TRBV7-2, the J gene TRBJ1-2, with D perhaps matching TRBD1 (6 bases). In germline, CDR1 is SGHTA, CDR2 FQGNSA. V shed 2 bases and J shed 6 bases, with 19 bases lying between them. The CDR3 runs to 16 residues. The CDR3 region is CASSLPLGGAGDGYTF. CDR3 DNA sequence: TGTGCCAGCAGCTTACCATTGGGGGGGGCCGGAGATGGCTACACCTTC.

CDR3 nucleotide sequence: TGTGCCAGTAGTATAGCGTCAGGAGAGACCCAGTACTTC. Its protein is CASSIASGETQYF. This chain links TRBV19 with TRBJ2-5; D is unresolved. Trimming took off 1 base at V and 4 bases at J, with 7 bases between the two ends. Germline CDR1 LNHDA, CDR2 SQIVND (reference sequence). This CDR3 spans 13 amino acids.

A few counts support this clone. The chain carries TRBV3-1 (or the pseudogene TRBV3-2) and TRBJ1-3; a weak D match, TRBD1 (6 bases). Germline V gene data show CDR1 as LGHDT and CDR2 as YNNKEL (reference sequence). V gave up 2 bases and J gave up 0 bases, with 8 bases separating them. The CDR3 covers 15 residues. The CDR3, as DNA: TGTGCCAGCAGCCAAAGGGGGGGCTCTGGAAACACCATATATTTT. The encoded protein is CASSQRGGSGNTIYF.

The chain combines TRBV11-2 with TRBJ1-3; the D is unclear. V lost 5 bases and J 6 bases, leaving 11 bases between the germline ends. Per the germline V gene, CDR1 is SGHAT and CDR2 is FQNNGV. The CDR3 spans 13 residues. In DNA, the CDR3 is TGTGCCAGCAGCCCCGTCGGTGTAAACACCATATATTTT. Its translation: CASSPVGVNTIYF.

The CDR3 bases are TGTGCCAGCAGCCCACTTGGGACTTCTAGCAATCAGCCCCAGCATTTT. Its protein is CASSPLGTSSNQPQHF. This chain uses TRBV7-9 with TRBJ1-5, with D perhaps TRBD1 (5 bases). The V and J ends lost 5 bases and 0 bases respectively, with 14 bases between them. The CDR3 length is 16 residues. Germline lookup yields CDR1 SEHNR and CDR2 FQNEAQ (reference sequence).

V and J are TRBV30 and TRBJ2-2; TRBD2 might be the D (6 bases). From germline, CDR1 is GTSNPN and CDR2 SVGIG (reference sequence). Trimming shortened V by 4 bases and J by 5 bases, and 8 bases separated the two germline ends. The CDR3 is 12 residues long. The CDR3 DNA follows: TGTGCCTGGAAGGAGGGAACCGGGGAGCTGTTTTTT. It is translated as CAWKEGTGELFF.

The J gene is TRBJ2-3, the V gene TRBV28; 10 bases fit TRBD2. Trimming took 10 bases from V and 0 from J; bases not matched to a gene: 10. The CDR3 is 16 amino acids. The germline V gene encodes CDR1 MDHEN and CDR2 SYDVKM. CDR3 sequence reads: CATLAGGNPSTDTQYF. CDR3 DNA sequence: TGTGCCACTTTAGCGGGGGGCAACCCGAGCACAGATACGCAGTATTTT. The variable domain in full, completed from reference TRBV28 and TRBJ2-3, reads DVKVTQSSRYLVKRTGEKVFLECVQDMDHENMFWYRQDPGLGLRLIYFSYDVKMKEKGDIPEGYSVSREKKERFSLILESASTNQTSMYLCATLAGGNPSTDTQYFGPGTRLTVL.

In the case of this clone: A read error is possible here, since a much larger clone lies one base away. The chain employs TRBV7-2 and TRBJ1-6; TRBD1 is a possible D gene (6 bases). The germline CDR1 and CDR2 sequences are SGHTA and FQGNSA. The CDR3 has 16 amino acids. The CDR3 loop is CASCLPSGRGRSPLHF. CDR3 bases: TGTGCCAGCTGCTTACCCTCGGGGCGGGGGCGGTCACCCCTCCACTTT.

The chain carries TRBV11-2 and TRBJ2-5; 9 positions match TRBD2. Germline V lookup: CDR1 SGHAT, CDR2 FQNNGV. After removal of 2 bases from V and 4 bases from J, the junction contained 2 bases not matched to a gene. This CDR3 is built from 14 residues. The CDR3: CASSLIAGVETQYF. CDR3 DNA: TGTGCCAGCAGCTTAATAGCGGGGGTAGAGACCCAGTACTTC.

In its sample, this clone was seen a few times. The chain employs TRBV27 and TRBJ2-7, with D tentatively TRBD2 (7 bases). This CDR3 is built from 15 residues. Deletions cut 3 bases from V and 1 base from J, with 13 bases between. Germline CDR1 MNHEY, CDR2 SMNVEV (reference sequence). CDR3 sequence (DNA): TGTGCCAGCAGTTTTGGGGGGGCGGGGTCCTACGAGCAGTACTTC. It specifies CASSFGGAGSYEQYF.

The genes are TRBV6-2 or TRBV6-3 and TRBJ2-3; 10 positions agree with TRBD2. The ends lost 4 bases at V and 2 bases at J; junction bases unmatched: 12. This CDR3 has 18 amino acids. The V gene's germline CDR1 is MNHEY and CDR2 SVGEGT. This CDR3 reads CASSLVEASGGPTDTQYF. The DNA for the CDR3 is TGTGCCAGCAGTTTGGTTGAGGCTAGCGGGGGACCCACAGATACGCAGTATTTT.